This T cell receptor (beta chain) was sequenced for a study of blood T cell repertoires in COVID-19. Study information: The samples span acute and convalescent COVID-19 from the United States, Italy and Spain. In each case, the material was cDNA or gDNA derived from T cells, B-cell-depleted T cells, or PBMCs.

CDR1 is MNHEY and CDR2 is SVGEGT in the germline V gene. Trimming took 2 bases from V and 5 from J; bases not matched to a gene: 5. The length of the CDR3 is 14 residues. In the original analysis: Amplification of reference gene primers provided the estimated nucleated cell counts. Measured with immunoSEQ multiplex PCR; TCRdb has only the in-frame clones, and not every one. The V and J calls and clone size were taken over from that table, and D and trimming were inferred from the DNA. The profile shows about 97,000 clones, 85% of them singletons. The sequenced sample consisted of peripheral blood. The source is a woman aged 70-85 years with active or convalescent COVID-19. The rearrangement links TRBV6-2 or TRBV6-3 to TRBJ2-7; the match to TRBD1 covers 8 bases. The CDR3 nucleotides read TGTGCCAGCAGTTACGGGCAGGGGGCTCACGAGCAGTACTTC. It is translated as CASSYGQGAHEQYF.